This T cell receptor beta chain is from a study of blood T cells in healthy people across ages. Study-level findings and limits: Changes in expanded clonotypes were possibly confounded, as the CMV status of donors was unknown.

Together with a sample-barcoded 5' primer, a J-beta primer mix was included in a second PCR lasting about 7 to 11 cycles. Using its own MiXCR run on the 5' RACE reads, TCRdb lists one record per CDR3 protein. The sample records roughly 1,100,000 distinct CDR3 sequences, under 30% being singletons. The length of the CDR3 is 14 residues. Per germline, CDR1 LNHDA and CDR2 SQIVND (reference sequence). The V and J ends lost 3 bases and 6 bases, in that order; junction bases with no gene match: 3. Isolation yielded PBMCs, at least 6.5 million per sample, in every case. With respect to this clonotype: Its target is unknown.

The sample was also reused in another study, on T cells of mothers and their children.

The gene calls are TRBV19 and TRBJ1-4; 8 bases are a match to TRBD1. The clonotype originates from a girl between 2 and 10 years old in good health. The sample consisted of blood. The CDR3 bases are TGTGCCAGTAGTATCCAGGGGGCGGATGAAAAACTGTTTTTT. Residues: CASSIQGADEKLFF. The full variable domain, with the rest looked up from reference TRBV19 and TRBJ1-4, is DGGITQSPKYLFRKEGQNVTLSCEQNLNHDAMYWYRQDPGQGLRLIYYSQIVNDFQKGDIAEGYSVSREKKESFPLTVTSAQKNPTAFYLCASSIQGADEKLFFGSGTQLSVL.